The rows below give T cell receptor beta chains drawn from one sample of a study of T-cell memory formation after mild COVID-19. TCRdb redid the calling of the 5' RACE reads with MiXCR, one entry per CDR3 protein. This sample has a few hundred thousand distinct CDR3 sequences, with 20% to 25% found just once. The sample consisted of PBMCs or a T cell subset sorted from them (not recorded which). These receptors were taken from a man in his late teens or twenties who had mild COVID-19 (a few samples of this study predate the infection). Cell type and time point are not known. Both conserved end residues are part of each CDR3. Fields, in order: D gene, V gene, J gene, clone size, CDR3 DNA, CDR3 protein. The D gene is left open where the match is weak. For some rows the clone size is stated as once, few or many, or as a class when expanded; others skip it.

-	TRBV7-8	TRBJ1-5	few	TGTGCCAGCGCAGAAACCAATCAGCCCCAGCATTTT	CASAETNQPQHF
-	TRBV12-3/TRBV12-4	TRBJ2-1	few	TGTGCCAGCAGTTTAGTCCAGGGAGCTGAGCAGTTCTTC	CASSLVQGAEQFF
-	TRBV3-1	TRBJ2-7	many	TGTGCCAGCAGCCAAGTCAACGAGCAGTACTTC	CASSQVNEQYF
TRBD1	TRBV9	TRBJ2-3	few	TGTGCCAGCAGCGTAGGGGACAGGGGTACAGATACGCAGTATTTT	CASSVGDRGTDTQYF
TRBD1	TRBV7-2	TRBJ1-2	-	TGTGCCAGCAGCCCCCCTGGCCCACAGGGGGCGTATGGCTACACCTTC	CASSPPGPQGAYGYTF
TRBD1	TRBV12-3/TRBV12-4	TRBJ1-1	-	TGTGCCAGCAGAGAGACAGGGGACACTGAAGCTTTCTTT	CASRETGDTEAFF
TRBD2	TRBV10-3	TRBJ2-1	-	TGTGCCATCAGTGAGCCAGCGGGGGAGTCCTACAATGAGCAGTTCTTC	CAISEPAGESYNEQFF
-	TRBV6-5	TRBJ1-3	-	TGTGCCAGCAGTTACACAGGCAACTCTGGAAACACCATATATTTT	CASSYTGNSGNTIYF
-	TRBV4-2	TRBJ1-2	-	TGTGCCAGCAGCCAAGATCCTGGGCGTAGTTATGATGGCTACACCTTC	CASSQDPGRSYDGYTF
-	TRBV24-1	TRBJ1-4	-	TGTGCCACCAGGGGGCTTGGATGGGTGACGTTT	CATRGLGWVTF
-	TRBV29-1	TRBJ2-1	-	TGCAGCGTTGAAGAATCCGGGTCGAGCTCCTACAATGAGCAGTTCTTC	CSVEESGSSSYNEQFF
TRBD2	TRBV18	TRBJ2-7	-	TGTGCCAGCTCACCGGCGGGGGGTCCCTCCTACGAGCAGTACTTC	CASSPAGGPSYEQYF
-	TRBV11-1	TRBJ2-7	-	TGTGCCAGCAGCCAAACCAGGAGAGGGGAGCAGTACTTC	CASSQTRRGEQYF
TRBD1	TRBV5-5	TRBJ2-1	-	TGTGCCAGCAGCCCTCGGGACAGAAGGAGCTCCTACAATGAGCAGTTCTTC	CASSPRDRRSSYNEQFF
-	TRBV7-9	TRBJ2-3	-	TGTGCCACCCTCCAAAGGGGGGTGACAGATACGCAGTATTTT	CATLQRGVTDTQYF
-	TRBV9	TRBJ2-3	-	TGTGCCAGCACTGTATGGGACGGCTCAGATACGCAGTATTTT	CASTVWDGSDTQYF
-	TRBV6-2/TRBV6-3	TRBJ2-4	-	TGTGCCAGCCGACATCCAGGGGAGGAAAACATTCAGTACTTC	CASRHPGEENIQYF